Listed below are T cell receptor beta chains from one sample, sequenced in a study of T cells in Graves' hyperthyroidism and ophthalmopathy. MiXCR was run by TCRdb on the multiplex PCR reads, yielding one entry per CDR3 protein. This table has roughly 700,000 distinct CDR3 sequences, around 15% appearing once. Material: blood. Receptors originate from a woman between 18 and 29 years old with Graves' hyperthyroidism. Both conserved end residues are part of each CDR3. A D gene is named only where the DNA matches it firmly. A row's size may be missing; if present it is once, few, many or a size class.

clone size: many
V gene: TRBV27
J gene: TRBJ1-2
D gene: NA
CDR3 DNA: TGTGCCAGCAGTCCCCGGACAGCCGGCGGATTAGGCTACACCTTC
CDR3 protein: CASSPRTAGGLGYTF

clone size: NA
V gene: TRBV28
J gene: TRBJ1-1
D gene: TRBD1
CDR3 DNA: TGTGCCAGCAGTTTAAGGTCAGGGGGCTTAGCTTTCTTT
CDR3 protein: CASSLRSGGLAFF

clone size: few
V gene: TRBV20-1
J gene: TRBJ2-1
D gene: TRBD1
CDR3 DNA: TGCAGTGCTAGCCAGGGGGCTTGGCATGAGCAGTTCTTC
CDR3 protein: CSASQGAWHEQFF

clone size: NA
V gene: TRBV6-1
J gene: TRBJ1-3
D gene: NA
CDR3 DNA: TGTGCCAGCAAATGGACAGCCTCTGGAAACACCATATATTTT
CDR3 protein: CASKWTASGNTIYF

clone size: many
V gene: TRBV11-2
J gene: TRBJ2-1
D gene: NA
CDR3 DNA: TGTGCCAGCAGCTTACTCCTGAAGCCTAATGAGCAGTTCTTC
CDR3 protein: CASSLLLKPNEQFF

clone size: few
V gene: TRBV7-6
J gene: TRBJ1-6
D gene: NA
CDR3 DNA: TGTGCCAGCAGCAGGGGGTACGGGAGCTCCTATAATTCACCCCTCCACTTT
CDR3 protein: CASSRGYGSSYNSPLHF

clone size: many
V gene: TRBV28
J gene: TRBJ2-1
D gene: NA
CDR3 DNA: TGTGCCAGCAGTTCGGCGGATACTATCTACAATGAGCAGTTCTTC
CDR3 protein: CASSSADTIYNEQFF

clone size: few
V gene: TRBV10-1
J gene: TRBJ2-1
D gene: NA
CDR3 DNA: TGCGCCAGCAATGGAGGGAGGAATGAGCAGTTCTTC
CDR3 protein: CASNGGRNEQFF

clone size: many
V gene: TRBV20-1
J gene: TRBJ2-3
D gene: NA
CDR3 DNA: TGCAGGCCGGACGATACGCAGTATTTT
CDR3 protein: CRPDDTQYF

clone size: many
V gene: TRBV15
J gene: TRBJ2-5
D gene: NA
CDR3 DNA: TGTGCCACCAGCAGAGATAGGGGGAGGGAGACCCAGTACTTC
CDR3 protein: CATSRDRGRETQYF

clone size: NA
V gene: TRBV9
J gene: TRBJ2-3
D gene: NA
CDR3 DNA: TGTGCCAGCAGCGCGAGCCTAGCGACTGAGACAGATACGCAGTATTTT
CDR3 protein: CASSASLATETDTQYF

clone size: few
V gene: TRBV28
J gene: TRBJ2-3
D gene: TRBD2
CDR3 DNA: TGTGCCAGCAGTTTCGAAGGGACTAGTCCTACCGCAGATACGCAGTATTTT
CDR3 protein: CASSFEGTSPTADTQYF

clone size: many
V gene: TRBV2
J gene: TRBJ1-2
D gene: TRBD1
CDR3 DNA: TGTGCCAGCAGTGAGACCGGGACAGGGACCAATGGCTACACCTTC
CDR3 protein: CASSETGTGTNGYTF

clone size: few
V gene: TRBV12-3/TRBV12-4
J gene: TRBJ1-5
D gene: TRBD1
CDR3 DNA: TGTGCCAGCACCAGGGACAGTCGTCAGCCCCAGCATTTT
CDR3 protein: CASTRDSRQPQHF

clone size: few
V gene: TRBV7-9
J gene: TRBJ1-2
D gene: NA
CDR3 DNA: TGTGCCAGCAGCTTGTTATTGGATGGCTACACCTTC
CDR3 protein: CASSLLLDGYTF

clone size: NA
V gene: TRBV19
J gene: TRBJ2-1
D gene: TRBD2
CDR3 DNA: TGTGCCAGTAGTATGGCGGGAGGGCCGTTCAATGAGCAGTTCTTC
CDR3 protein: CASSMAGGPFNEQFF

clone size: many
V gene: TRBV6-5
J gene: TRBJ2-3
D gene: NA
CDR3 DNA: TGTGCCAGCAGTTACTCCCCCATAGCGGTTAGCACAGATACGCAGTATTTT
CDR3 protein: CASSYSPIAVSTDTQYF

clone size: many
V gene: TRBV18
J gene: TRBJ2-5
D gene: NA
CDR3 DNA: TGTGCCAGCTCACCACCCGGACAGAAAGAGACCCAGTACTTC
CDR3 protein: CASSPPGQKETQYF

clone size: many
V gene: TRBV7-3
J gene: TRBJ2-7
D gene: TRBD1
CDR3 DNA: TGTGCCAGCAGCTTATTTGGGACAGCGGACGAGCAGTACTTC
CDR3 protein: CASSLFGTADEQYF

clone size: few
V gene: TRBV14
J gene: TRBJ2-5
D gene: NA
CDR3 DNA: TGTGCCAGCAGCCGACAGCTAGGGGGAGAGACCCAGTACTTC
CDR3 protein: CASSRQLGGETQYF

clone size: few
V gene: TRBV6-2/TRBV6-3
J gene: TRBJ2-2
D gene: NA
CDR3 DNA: TGTGCCAGCAGTTCCCAACTAGTTCCCGGGGAGCTGTTTTTT
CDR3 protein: CASSSQLVPGELFF

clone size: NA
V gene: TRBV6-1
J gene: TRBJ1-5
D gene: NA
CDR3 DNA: TGTGCCAGCAGGGGCATGAATCAGCCCCAGCATTTT
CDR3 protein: CASRGMNQPQHF

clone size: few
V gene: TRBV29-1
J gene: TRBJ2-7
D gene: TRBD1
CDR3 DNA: TGCAGCGGGGGGGACAGGGGGCTTCGCGAGCAGTACTTC
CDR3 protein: CSGGDRGLREQYF

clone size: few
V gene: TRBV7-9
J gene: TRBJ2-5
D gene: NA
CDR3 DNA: TGTGCCAGCAGCTTATCAACAGGGCAAGAGACCCAGTACTTC
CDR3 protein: CASSLSTGQETQYF

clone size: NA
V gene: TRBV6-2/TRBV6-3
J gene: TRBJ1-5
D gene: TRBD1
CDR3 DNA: TGTGCCAGCAGTTCGACGACGACAGGGATTGGGCCCCAGCATTTT
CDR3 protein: CASSSTTTGIGPQHF

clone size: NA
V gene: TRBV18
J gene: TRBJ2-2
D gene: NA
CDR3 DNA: TGTGCCAGCTCACCAAGTCGCGCGGAGGGCCCCTTTACCGGGGAGCTGTTTTTT
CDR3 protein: CASSPSRAEGPFTGELFF

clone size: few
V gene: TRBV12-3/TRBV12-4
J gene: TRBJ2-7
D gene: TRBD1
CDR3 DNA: TGTGCCAGCAGTCCGGGACAGAACTCCTACGAGCAGTACTTC
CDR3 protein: CASSPGQNSYEQYF

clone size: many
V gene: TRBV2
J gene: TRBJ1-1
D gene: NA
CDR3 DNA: TGTGCCAGAGGAGGGTCCACTGAAGCTTTCTTT
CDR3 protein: CARGGSTEAFF

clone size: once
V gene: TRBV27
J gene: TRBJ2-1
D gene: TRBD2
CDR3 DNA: TGTGCCAGCGCCGCGGGGGTCTTACACAACTCCTACAATGAGCAGTTCTTC
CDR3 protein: CASAAGVLHNSYNEQFF